The entry below describes one T cell receptor (beta chain). TCRdb reprocessed the RT-PCR reads with MiXCR, giving one entry per CDR3 protein. Of around 200,000 distinct CDR3 sequences listed, 10% to 15% are singletons. The CDR3 contains 15 residues. Germline assignment: CDR1 SGHTA and CDR2 FQGNSA. Trimming took off 5 bases at V and 2 bases at J, with 15 bases between the two ends. These data come from a study of response to subunit inactivated influenza vaccine. The sample was also reused in another study, on T cells expressing NK-cell markers. Per that study: Template switching by 5'RACE with UMIs generated the TCR beta cDNA. Underlying the TCR beta repertoires were sorted CD3+CD56+NKG2C+, CD3+CD56+NKG2C- and CD3+CD56-NKG2C+ T cells. Eight donors were sequenced, of whom seven were HCMV-seropositive, while the remaining one was HCMV-seronegative. Similarly, these clonotypes led the CD3+CD56-NKG2C+ fraction as well in a few donors.

This clonotype originated in a man aged 45-65 years who received an inactivated influenza vaccine. Here the sequenced sample was CD8+ T cells sorted from PBMCs, taken 11 to 12 days after vaccination. The chain carries TRBV7-2 and TRBJ2-5; a possible D gene is TRBD2 (6 bases). The CDR3 DNA reads TGTGCCAGCAGCCCCTATGGGGGGTCACAAGAGACCCAGTACTTC. Amino acids: CASSPYGGSQETQYF.